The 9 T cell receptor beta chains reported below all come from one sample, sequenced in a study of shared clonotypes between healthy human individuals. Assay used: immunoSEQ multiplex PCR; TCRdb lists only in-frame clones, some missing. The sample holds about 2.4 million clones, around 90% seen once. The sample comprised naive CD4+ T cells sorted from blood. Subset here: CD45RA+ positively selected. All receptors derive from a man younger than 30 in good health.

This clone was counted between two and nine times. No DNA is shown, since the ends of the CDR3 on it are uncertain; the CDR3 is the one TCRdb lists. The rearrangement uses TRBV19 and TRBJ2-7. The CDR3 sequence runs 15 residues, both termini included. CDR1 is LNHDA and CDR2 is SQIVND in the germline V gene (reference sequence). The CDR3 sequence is CASTSGGTPSYEQYF.

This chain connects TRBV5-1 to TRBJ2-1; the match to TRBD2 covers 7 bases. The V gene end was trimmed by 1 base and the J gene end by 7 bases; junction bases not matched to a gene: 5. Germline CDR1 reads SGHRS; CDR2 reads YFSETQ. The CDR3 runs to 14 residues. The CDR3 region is CASSLTGGNNEQFF. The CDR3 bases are TGCGCCAGCAGCTTGACGGGGGGTAATAATGAGCAGTTCTTC.

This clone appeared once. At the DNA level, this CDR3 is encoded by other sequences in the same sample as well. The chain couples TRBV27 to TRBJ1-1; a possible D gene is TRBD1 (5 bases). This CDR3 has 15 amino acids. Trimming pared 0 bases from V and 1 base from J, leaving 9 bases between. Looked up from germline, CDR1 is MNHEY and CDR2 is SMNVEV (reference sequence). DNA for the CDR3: TGTGCCAGCAGTTTATCGGCCGGGGCGAACACTGAAGCTTTCTTT. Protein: CASSLSAGANTEAFF.

The CDR3 bases are TGTGCCAGCAGTGAAGGTCCCACCGGAGGGCAGTACTTC. As protein: CASSEGPTGGQYF. V usage is TRBV2 and J usage is TRBJ2-7; a possible D gene is TRBD2 (5 bases). Germline assignment: CDR1 SNHLY and CDR2 FYNNEI. Trimming pared 1 base from V and 9 bases from J, leaving 13 bases between. There are 13 residues in the CDR3. Based on the CDR3 plus reference TRBV2 and TRBJ2-7, the full variable domain is EPEVTQTPSHQVTQMGQEVILRCVPISNHLYFYWYRQILGQKVEFLVSFYNNEISEKSEIFDDQFSVERPDGSNFTLKIRSTKLEDSAMYFCASSEGPTGGQYFGPGTRLTVT.

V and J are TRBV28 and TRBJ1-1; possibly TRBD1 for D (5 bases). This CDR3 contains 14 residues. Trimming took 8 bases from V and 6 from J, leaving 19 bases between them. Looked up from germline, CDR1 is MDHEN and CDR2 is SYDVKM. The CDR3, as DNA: TGTGCCAGCCGGCCGGGGCCCGGGGTCGCTGAAGCTTTCTTT. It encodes CASRPGPGVAEAFF.

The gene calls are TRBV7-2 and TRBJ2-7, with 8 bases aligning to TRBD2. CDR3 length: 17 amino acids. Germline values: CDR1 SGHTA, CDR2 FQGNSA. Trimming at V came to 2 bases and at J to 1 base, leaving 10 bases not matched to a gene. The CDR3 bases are TGTGCCAGCAGCTTATACGGGGTCAGCGGGAGTTCCTACGAGCAGTACTTC. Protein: CASSLYGVSGSSYEQYF.

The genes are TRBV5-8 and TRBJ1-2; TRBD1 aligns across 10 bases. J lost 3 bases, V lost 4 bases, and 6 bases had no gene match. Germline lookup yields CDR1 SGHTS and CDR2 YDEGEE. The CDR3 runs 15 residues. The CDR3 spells CASSAADRGYYGYTF. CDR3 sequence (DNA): TGTGCCAGCAGCGCCGCGGACAGGGGGTACTATGGCTACACCTTC.

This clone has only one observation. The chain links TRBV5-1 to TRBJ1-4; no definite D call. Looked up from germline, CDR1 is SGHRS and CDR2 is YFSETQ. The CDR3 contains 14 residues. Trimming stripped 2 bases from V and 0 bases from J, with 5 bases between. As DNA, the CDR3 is TGCGCCAGCAGCTTACGTCCAACTAATGAAAAACTGTTTTTT. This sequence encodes CASSLRPTNEKLFF. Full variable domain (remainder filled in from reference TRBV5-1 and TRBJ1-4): KAGVTQTPRYLIKTRGQQVTLSCSPISGHRSVSWYQQTPGQGLQFLFEYFSETQRNKGNFPGRFSGRQFSNSRSEMNVSTLELGDSALYLCASSLRPTNEKLFFGSGTQLSVL.

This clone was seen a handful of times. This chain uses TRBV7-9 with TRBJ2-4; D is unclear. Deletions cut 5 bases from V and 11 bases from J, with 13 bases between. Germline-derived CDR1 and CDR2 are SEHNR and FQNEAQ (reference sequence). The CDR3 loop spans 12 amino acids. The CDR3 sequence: CASSPAAAFQYF. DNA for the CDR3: TGTGCCAGCAGCCCCGCCGCGGCCTTTCAGTACTTC.